This entry lists 14 T cell receptor beta chains sequenced from one sample in a study of blood T cell repertoires in COVID-19. Repertoires were generated with immunoSEQ multiplex PCR, while TCRdb's copy carries only in-frame clones and drops some. Here the sample spans some 150,000 clones, 86% being singletons. Sequences were obtained from PBMCs or T cells enriched from blood (not recorded which). These receptors were obtained from a man between 50 and 59 years old who had recovered from COVID-19.

The V and J genes are TRBV6-5 and TRBJ2-5, with TRBD1 matching over 11 bases. Germline V gene lookup returns CDR1 MNHEY and CDR2 SVGAGI. The J segment lost 2 bases and the V segment lost 11 bases, leaving 10 bases of the junction unmatched. The CDR3 is 15 residues long. CDR3 sequence: CAGTDRGLPQETQYF. Here the CDR3 DNA reads TGTGCCGGAACGGACAGGGGGCTTCCACAAGAGACCCAGTACTTC.

V gene TRBV28 combines with J gene TRBJ1-2; TRBD1 agrees at 8 bases. Trimming took 6 bases from V and 4 from J; bases not matched to a gene: 10. Germline values: CDR1 MDHEN, CDR2 SYDVKM. The CDR3 contains 15 residues. The CDR3 spells CASRPTRTGGYGYTF. In nucleotides, the CDR3 is TGTGCCAGCAGACCCACCCGTACAGGGGGCTATGGCTACACCTTC.

The chain uses TRBV5-4 and TRBJ2-1; D call uncertain. The CDR3 consists of 12 residues. Trimming removed 1 base from V and 6 bases from J, with 5 bases in between. Germline assignment: CDR1 SGHNT and CDR2 YYREEE (reference sequence). The CDR3 coding sequence is TGTGCCAGCAGCTTGCAATTCAATGAGCAGTTCTTC. Translated, it gives CASSLQFNEQFF.

The genes are TRBV7-2 and TRBJ2-5; D may be TRBD2 (5 bases). Trimming took 0 bases from V and 2 from J, leaving 7 bases between them. CDR1 SGHTA and CDR2 FQGNSA come from the germline V gene. The CDR3 loop spans 14 amino acids. The chain's CDR3 is CASSLAGLQETQYF. CDR3 nucleotide sequence: TGTGCCAGCAGCTTAGCAGGACTGCAAGAGACCCAGTACTTC.

About this clone: Additional DNA sequences in this sample encode the identical CDR3. The chain joins TRBV18 to TRBJ2-7; tentative D call: TRBD1 (5 bases). With 6 bases removed from V and 2 bases from J, the gap between germline ends came to 14 bases. The CDR3 spans 14 residues. Germline values: CDR1 KGHSH, CDR2 LQKENI. This chain's CDR3 is CASSPGSGTYEQYF. The CDR3 bases are TGTGCCAGCTCCCCCGGGTCAGGGACCTACGAGCAGTACTTC. Together with reference TRBV18 and TRBJ2-7, the CDR3 gives the full variable domain: NAGVMQNPRHLVRRRGQEARLRCSPMKGHSHVYWYRQLPEEGLKFMVYLQKENIIDESGMPKERFSAEFPKEGPSILRIQQVVRGDSAAYFCASSPGSGTYEQYFGPGTRLTVT.

The chain has TRBV7-6 and TRBJ2-7; the match to TRBD2 covers 10 bases. The CDR3 runs to 18 residues. CDR1 and CDR2 (germline): SGHVS, FNYEAQ. V was clipped by 0 bases and J by 5 bases; unmatched bases: 13. CDR3 sequence (DNA): TGTGCCAGCAGCTTAGCGAGTAGGTCTAGCGGGAGATCCCACGAGCAGTACTTC. Its protein product is CASSLASRSSGRSHEQYF.

The rearrangement joins TRBV5-8 to TRBJ2-1; 9 bases line up with TRBD1. From germline, CDR1 is SGHTS and CDR2 YDEGEE. This CDR3 comprises 15 residues. J gave up 6 bases and V 3 bases, and 7 bases lay outside the gene matches. The CDR3 region is CASSSGTGPSNEQFF. The CDR3 nucleotides read TGTGCCAGCAGCTCCGGGACAGGGCCTTCCAATGAGCAGTTCTTC.

This sequence joins TRBV4-3 and TRBJ2-1; 12 nucleotides align to TRBD2. V trimming: 4 bases; J trimming: 6 bases; junction bases outside the gene matches: 10. The CDR3 contains 17 residues. Germline values: CDR1 LGHNA, CDR2 YSLEER. CDR3 sequence (DNA): TGCGCCAGCAGCCTCCGACTAGCGGGAGATCCCCTCAATGAGCAGTTCTTC. This gives the protein CASSLRLAGDPLNEQFF.

The J gene is TRBJ1-6, the V gene TRBV19; D gene unclear. From germline, CDR1 is LNHDA and CDR2 SQIVND (reference sequence). CDR3 length: 12 amino acids. V gave up 2 bases and J gave up 8 bases, with 4 bases separating them. The DNA for the CDR3 is TGTGCCAGTAGTATACGTGATTCACCCCTCCACTTT. Its protein product is CASSIRDSPLHF.

The rearrangement joins TRBV3-1 (or the pseudogene TRBV3-2) to TRBJ1-1; D uncertain. Trimming cost V 0 bases and J 1 base, with 6 bases left between them. The germline V gene encodes CDR1 LGHDT and CDR2 YNNKEL (reference sequence). This CDR3 region has 14 residues. CDR3 in DNA: TGTGCCAGCAGCCAAGAGGCGGAGAACACTGAAGCTTTCTTT. This translates into CASSQEAENTEAFF.

The chain links TRBV3-1 (or the pseudogene TRBV3-2) to TRBJ1-1, with 7 bases identical to TRBD1. CDR3 length: 14 residues. Germline CDR1 LGHDT, CDR2 YNNKEL (reference sequence). V trimming: 1 base; J trimming: 4 bases; junction bases outside the gene matches: 3. The CDR3 loop reads CASSQGNRGTEAFF. CDR3 DNA sequence: TGTGCCAGCAGCCAAGGCAACAGGGGCACTGAAGCTTTCTTT.

The V and J genes are TRBV5-6 and TRBJ1-6, with D maybe TRBD1 (5 bases). Trimming shortened V by 4 bases and J by 8 bases, and 16 bases separated the two germline ends. Germline V lookup: CDR1 SGHDT, CDR2 YYEEEE. This CDR3 has 15 amino acids. The CDR3 here is CASSPQGSSDSPLHF. The CDR3, as DNA: TGTGCCAGCAGCCCGCAGGGCAGCTCAGATTCACCCCTCCACTTT.

The chain recombines TRBV5-1 with TRBJ1-1, with 11 bases that match TRBD1. The CDR3 loop spans 15 amino acids. In germline, CDR1 is SGHRS, CDR2 YFSETQ. V lost 4 bases, J lost 4 bases, and 6 bases stayed unmatched. The CDR3 here is CASSGTGTGGTEAFF. As DNA, the CDR3 is TGCGCCAGCAGCGGAACCGGGACAGGGGGCACTGAAGCTTTCTTT.

This clone was counted between two and nine times. The rearrangement uses TRBV28 and TRBJ1-2, with TRBD1 as a possible D gene (5 bases). There are 15 residues in the CDR3. Deletions cut 8 bases from V and 5 bases from J, with 21 bases between. Germline-derived CDR1 and CDR2 are MDHEN and SYDVKM. CDR3 amino acids: CASCLGAVGGYGYTF. The CDR3 DNA is TGTGCCAGCTGTCTCGGGGCGGTGGGAGGGTATGGCTACACCTTC.